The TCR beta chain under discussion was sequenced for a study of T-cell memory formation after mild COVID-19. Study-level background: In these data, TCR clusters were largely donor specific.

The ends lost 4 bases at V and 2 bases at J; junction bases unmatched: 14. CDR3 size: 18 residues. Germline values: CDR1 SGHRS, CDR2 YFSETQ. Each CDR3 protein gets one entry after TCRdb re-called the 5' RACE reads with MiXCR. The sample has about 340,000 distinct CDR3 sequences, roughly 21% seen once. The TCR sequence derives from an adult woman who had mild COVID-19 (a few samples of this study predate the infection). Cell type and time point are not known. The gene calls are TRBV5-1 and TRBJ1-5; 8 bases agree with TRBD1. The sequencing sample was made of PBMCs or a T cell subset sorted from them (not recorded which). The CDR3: CASSLAPQGTGGNQPQHF. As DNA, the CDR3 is TGCGCCAGCAGCCTCGCCCCACAGGGGACAGGTGGCAATCAGCCCCAGCATTTT. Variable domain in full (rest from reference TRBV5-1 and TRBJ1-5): KAGVTQTPRYLIKTRGQQVTLSCSPISGHRSVSWYQQTPGQGLQFLFEYFSETQRNKGNFPGRFSGRQFSNSRSEMNVSTLELGDSALYLCASSLAPQGTGGNQPQHFGDGTRLSIL.